Listed below are T cell receptor beta chains from one sample, sequenced in a study of blood T cell repertoires in COVID-19. Assay used: immunoSEQ multiplex PCR; TCRdb lists only in-frame clones, some missing. The data contain a few hundred thousand clones, roughly 90% of them singletons. Input material: PBMCs or T cells enriched from blood (not recorded which). The origin of the receptors is a woman aged 25 to 39 who had recovered from COVID-19. The CDR3 runs from the conserved cysteine through the conserved F or W. The D gene is left open where the match is weak. The listing skips clone size in some rows; elsewhere it reads once, few, many or a size class.

v_call: TRBV13; j_call: TRBJ2-1; d_call: NA; clone_size: NA; cdr3_aa: CASSLESGIYNEQFF; cdr3_nt: TGTGCCAGCAGCTTAGAATCAGGGATCTACAATGAGCAGTTCTTC
v_call: TRBV24-1; j_call: TRBJ1-5; d_call: NA; clone_size: few; cdr3_aa: CATSRGSNQPQHF; cdr3_nt: TGTGCCACCAGTCGGGGTAGCAATCAGCCCCAGCATTTT
v_call: TRBV2; j_call: TRBJ1-1; d_call: NA; clone_size: NA; cdr3_aa: CASSEMGQAEAFF; cdr3_nt: TGTGCCAGCAGTGAAATGGGTCAGGCTGAAGCTTTCTTT
v_call: TRBV6-1; j_call: TRBJ2-7; d_call: TRBD2; clone_size: NA; cdr3_aa: CASSEAGAGGLYEQYF; cdr3_nt: TGTGCCAGCAGTGAAGCAGGAGCGGGGGGGCTCTACGAGCAGTACTTC
v_call: TRBV4-3; j_call: TRBJ2-5; d_call: TRBD2; clone_size: NA; cdr3_aa: CASSQVGLAGGSGETQYF; cdr3_nt: TGCGCCAGCAGCCAAGTGGGACTAGCGGGGGGGTCGGGGGAGACCCAGTACTTC
v_call: TRBV6-5; j_call: TRBJ1-6; d_call: TRBD1; clone_size: NA; cdr3_aa: CASKRTGRSPLHF; cdr3_nt: TGTGCCAGTAAAAGGACAGGACGTTCACCCCTCCACTTT
v_call: TRBV7-9; j_call: TRBJ2-1; d_call: TRBD1; clone_size: once; cdr3_aa: CASRHPIDRVGAGYNEQFF; cdr3_nt: TGTGCCAGCAGGCACCCGATAGACAGGGTCGGGGCTGGGTACAATGAGCAGTTCTTC
v_call: TRBV28; j_call: TRBJ2-7; d_call: TRBD1; clone_size: NA; cdr3_aa: CASSPSGQGMDEQYF; cdr3_nt: TGTGCCAGCAGTCCCTCGGGACAGGGGATGGACGAGCAGTACTTC
v_call: TRBV24-1; j_call: TRBJ1-2; d_call: TRBD1; clone_size: NA; cdr3_aa: CATSESGTESLYGYTF; cdr3_nt: TGTGCCACCAGTGAATCCGGGACAGAATCTCTTTATGGCTACACCTTC
v_call: TRBV10-1; j_call: TRBJ1-3; d_call: NA; clone_size: NA; cdr3_aa: CASSEGGRGNTIYF; cdr3_nt: TGCGCCAGCAGTGAGGGCGGGCGCGGAAACACCATATATTTT
v_call: TRBV27; j_call: TRBJ1-5; d_call: NA; clone_size: NA; cdr3_aa: CASSLSGRLLSNQPQHF; cdr3_nt: TGTGCCAGCAGTTTATCAGGCAGGCTCCTTAGCAATCAGCCCCAGCATTTT
v_call: TRBV6-2/TRBV6-3; j_call: TRBJ2-7; d_call: TRBD2; clone_size: NA; cdr3_aa: CASSLQAGAYEQYF; cdr3_nt: TGTGCCAGCAGTCTCCAAGCGGGGGCCTACGAGCAGTACTTC
v_call: TRBV2; j_call: TRBJ1-2; d_call: TRBD1; clone_size: NA; cdr3_aa: CASSAGTGTHGYTF; cdr3_nt: TGTGCCAGCAGTGCGGGGACAGGGACTCATGGCTACACCTTC
v_call: TRBV11-2; j_call: TRBJ1-6; d_call: NA; clone_size: NA; cdr3_aa: CASSLDRWNSPLHF; cdr3_nt: TGTGCCAGCAGCTTAGACAGGTGGAATTCACCCCTCCACTTT
v_call: TRBV5-4; j_call: TRBJ2-3; d_call: NA; clone_size: once; cdr3_aa: CASSLGLDTQYF; cdr3_nt: TGTGCCAGCAGCTTGGGACTCGATACGCAGTATTTT
v_call: TRBV6-1; j_call: TRBJ2-2; d_call: TRBD2; clone_size: once; cdr3_aa: CASSEPGGIGDTGELFF; cdr3_nt: TGTGCCAGCAGTGAACCGGGAGGGATAGGGGACACCGGGGAGCTGTTTTTT